Each of the 2 T cell receptor beta chains below was sequenced from the same sample in a study of technical replicates of blood from a few donors. The repertoire was sequenced with immunoSEQ multiplex PCR; TCRdb's copy has only in-frame clones and lacks some. The data hold tens of thousands of clones, with 94% observed a single time. Material for sequencing was T cells isolated from PBMCs. The receptors stem from a human donor in good health.

The genes are TRBV7-2 and TRBJ1-4, with a possible D match to TRBD1 (5 bases). The CDR3 covers 15 residues. Germline V gives CDR1 SGHTA, CDR2 FQGNSA. V lost 6 bases, J lost 8 bases, and 19 bases lay in between. The CDR3: CASRRQDRYDEKLFF. Written as DNA, the CDR3 is TGTGCCAGCAGAAGGCAAGACAGATACGACGAAAAACTGTTTTTT.

The rearrangement uses TRBV27 and TRBJ2-2; tentatively, D is TRBD2 (6 bases). The ends were cut back, 5 bases at V and 1 base at J, with 14 bases in the middle. This CDR3 spans 16 amino acids. CDR1 MNHEY and CDR2 SMNVEV come from the germline V gene (reference sequence). The CDR3 region has the DNA TGTGCCAGCAGTCCCCCGAACGGGAGGAACACCGGGGAGCTGTTTTTT. Amino acid sequence: CASSPPNGRNTGELFF.